This T cell receptor (beta chain) is drawn from a study of T cells in Graves' hyperthyroidism and ophthalmopathy. Background on the study: The initial diagnosis was the point when peripheral blood was collected, ahead of any treatment.

Study-wide results and caveats: Most expanded thyroid clonotypes above 0.001 recurred in blood. The model predicted ophthalmopathy a median around six months before onset. Patients with ophthalmopathy were separated from those with stable hyperthyroidism by a 13 V-J model.

The CDR3 is made up of 12 amino acids. Trimming pared 6 bases from V and 6 bases from J, leaving 8 bases between. Looked up from germline, CDR1 is MNHEY and CDR2 is SMNVEV (reference sequence). Only a few counts were recorded for this clonotype. Its cognate antigen is unknown. Using RNA transcripts as the source, TCR beta CDR3 regions were amplified. An initial round of RT-PCR targeting the TCR CDR3 relied on the HTBI primer set. TCRdb reprocessed the multiplex PCR reads via MiXCR and lists one record per CDR3 protein. The sample lists hundreds of thousands of distinct CDR3 sequences, 16% occurring once.

The sequenced material came from blood. This chain joins TRBV27 and TRBJ2-2, with TRBD2 as a possible D gene (5 bases). The clonotype comes from a woman aged 40 to 55 with Graves' ophthalmopathy. The CDR3 region is CASSGIPGELFF. In nucleotides, the CDR3 is TGTGCCAGCAGCGGGATCCCCGGGGAGCTGTTTTTT.